This T cell receptor beta chain was found in a study of blood T cell repertoires in COVID-19. Authors' methods: Cell counts per sample came from amplifying reference gene primers. TCRdb's table, derived via immunoSEQ multiplex PCR, lists solely in-frame clones and lacks some. V, J and clone size derive from that table, while D and trimming were established from the DNA sequence. Here the sample spans under 45,000 clones, under 80% being singletons. This clone was detected only once. Germline CDR1 reads SGHTA; CDR2 reads FQGTGA. Trimming removed 5 bases from V and 0 bases from J; junction bases left unmatched: 1. This CDR3 region has 15 residues.

Sequences were obtained from peripheral blood. This TCR derives from a man aged 80 or over with acute or convalescent COVID-19. The J gene is TRBJ2-5, the V gene TRBV7-3, with TRBD2 matching 12 bases. The CDR3 DNA reads TGTGCCAGCAGCCGGACTAGCGGGGACCAAGAGACCCAGTACTTC. Translated: CASSRTSGDQETQYF.